These T cell receptor beta chains were read from a single sample in a study of technical replicates of blood from a handful of donors. The assay was immunoSEQ multiplex PCR, and TCRdb's table has in-frame clones only and misses some. In the table there are about 80,000 clones, 95% to 98% of which are singletons. What was sequenced was T cells isolated from PBMCs. The receptor set was obtained from a human donor in good health. CDR3s include the opening cysteine and the closing phenylalanine or tryptophan. Each record gives: clone size, D gene, J gene, V gene, CDR3 DNA, CDR3 protein. D genes are given only for firm matches. Expanded clones get a size class; other rows say once, few or many, or leave the size out.

NA TRBD1 TRBJ2-3 TRBV28 TGTGCCAGCAGTGGACAGGGGGCAGCAGATACGCAGTATTTT CASSGQGAADTQYF
NA TRBD2 TRBJ2-1 TRBV7-9 TGTGCCAGCAGCAAACACCCCGCTAGCGGGGGGACCCTCTACAATGAGCAGTTCTTC CASSKHPASGGTLYNEQFF
NA NA TRBJ2-2 TRBV7-9 TGTGCCAGCAGCTTCATACTGCAGAGGCGTACCGGGGAGCTGTTTTTT CASSFILQRRTGELFF
NA NA TRBJ2-2 TRBV9 TGTGCCAGCAGCGTAGCTCGTCTCCCGTTCAACACCGGGGAGCTGTTTTTT CASSVARLPFNTGELFF
NA NA TRBJ2-2 TRBV28 TGTGCCTCTCAAGGGAGCATAAACACCGGGGAGCTGTTTTTT CASQGSINTGELFF
few TRBD1 TRBJ2-7 TRBV5-4 TGTGCCAGCAGCTTGGGGACAGGTACGGAGCAGTACTTC CASSLGTGTEQYF
NA NA TRBJ1-1 TRBV27 TGTGCCAGCAGTTTACAGGGAAATACTGAAGCTTTCTTT CASSLQGNTEAFF
NA NA TRBJ2-7 TRBV27 TGTGCCAGCAGTTTAAGTGGCCCCTACGAGCAGTACTTC CASSLSGPYEQYF
NA NA TRBJ1-5 TRBV5-6 TGTGCCAGCAGCTTGGCCGGCAATCAGCCCCAGCATTTT CASSLAGNQPQHF
NA NA TRBJ1-2 TRBV4-1 TGCGCCAGCAGCCAAGATAGTTCTGGGTGGGACTACTATGGCTACACCTTC CASSQDSSGWDYYGYTF
NA TRBD2 TRBJ2-3 TRBV7-9 TGTGCCAGCAGCCCGATAGTACTAGCGGGAAGCACAGATACGCAGTATTTT CASSPIVLAGSTDTQYF
once TRBD1 TRBJ2-7 TRBV27 TGTGCCAGCAGTTTGGGGGACAGAAGCTCCTACGAGCAGTACTTC CASSLGDRSSYEQYF
NA NA TRBJ2-7 TRBV7-8 TGTGCCAGCAGCCTGAGGACGACAGGAAACTACGAGCAGTACTTC CASSLRTTGNYEQYF
NA NA TRBJ2-3 TRBV6-6 TGTGCCAGCAGTTACTCGACTCAGAGTTCGTATTTT CASSYSTQSSYF
NA TRBD1 TRBJ2-5 TRBV5-4 TGTGCCAGCAGCGACAGGGACAGTAAAGAGACCCAGTACTTC CASSDRDSKETQYF
NA NA TRBJ1-1 TRBV6-5 TGTGCCAGCAGTTACGTCAGGGGCCGCTGGAACACTGAAGCTTTCTTT CASSYVRGRWNTEAFF